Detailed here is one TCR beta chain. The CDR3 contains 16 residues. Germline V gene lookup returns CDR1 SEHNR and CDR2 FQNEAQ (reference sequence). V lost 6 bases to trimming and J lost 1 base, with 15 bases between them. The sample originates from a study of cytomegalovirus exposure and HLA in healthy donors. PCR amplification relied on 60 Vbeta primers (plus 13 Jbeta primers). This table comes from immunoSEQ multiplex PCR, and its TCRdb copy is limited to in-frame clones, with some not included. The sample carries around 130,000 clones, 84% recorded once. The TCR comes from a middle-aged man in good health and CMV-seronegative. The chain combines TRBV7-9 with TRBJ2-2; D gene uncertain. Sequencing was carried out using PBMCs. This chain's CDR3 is CASSPPWAQNTGELFF. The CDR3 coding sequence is TGTGCCAGCAGTCCTCCGTGGGCGCAGAACACCGGGGAGCTGTTTTTT.